Following are 22 T cell receptor beta chains from one sample sequenced in a study of CD8 T cells in Susac syndrome. Reverse transcription of about 0.45 to 1 ug RNA was carried out with random hexamers. Using its own MiXCR run on the immunoSEQ multiplex PCR reads, TCRdb lists one record per CDR3 protein. The sample lists some 300,000 distinct CDR3 sequences, roughly 85% seen once, with around 0.22% in the top ten. The sample taken for sequencing was CD8+ T cells from PBMCs. The receptor set was obtained from a human donor with multiple sclerosis.

The chain is built from TRBV7-8 and TRBJ1-5; no clear D gene. V lost 3 bases and J lost 0, with 3 bases in between. Germline V gives CDR1 SGHVS, CDR2 FQNEAQ. There are 13 residues in the CDR3. The CDR3 DNA sequence: TGTGCCAGCAGCTTTAATAGCAATCAGCCCCAGCATTTT. Its translation is CASSFNSNQPQHF.

The rearrangement uses TRBV3-1 and TRBJ2-7; D not resolved. The CDR3 is made up of 14 amino acids. Germline values: CDR1 LGHDT, CDR2 YNNKEL (reference sequence). V was trimmed by 1 base and J by 4 bases, leaving 11 bases between them. CDR3 nucleotides: TGTGCCAGCAGCCAAGGAGACCCCTTATACGAGCAGTACTTC. Residues: CASSQGDPLYEQYF.

This chain connects TRBV5-5 to TRBJ2-7; 10 bases are a match to TRBD2. The CDR3 consists of 15 residues. V dropped 3 bases and J dropped 2; count of bases not matched to a gene: 5. CDR1 SGHKS and CDR2 YYEKEE come from the germline V gene (reference sequence). CDR3 nucleotides: TGTGCCAGCAGCTCTCGGACTAGCGGAGCCTACGAGCAGTACTTC. It specifies CASSSRTSGAYEQYF.

V gene TRBV20-1 combines with J gene TRBJ2-7, with D possibly TRBD2 on 5 matching bases. Germline V gene sequence: CDR1 DFQATT, CDR2 SNEGSKA (reference sequence). The CDR3 contains 13 residues. The V gene lost 1 base and the J gene lost 3 bases, with 10 bases spanning the gap. In DNA form, the CDR3 reads TGCAGTGCTAGAGTCTGGACTCTCTACGAGCAGTACTTC. Its translation is CSARVWTLYEQYF.

The chain has TRBV28 and TRBJ1-2; D is possibly TRBD1 (6 bases). The CDR3 is 15 residues long. Per germline, CDR1 MDHEN and CDR2 SYDVKM. Trimming took 7 bases from V and 5 from J, leaving 20 bases between them. The CDR3 sequence: CASIFTGIGAYGYTF. The CDR3 DNA is TGTGCCAGCATCTTCACAGGGATCGGAGCTTATGGCTACACCTTC.

This clonotype appeared a few times. J is TRBJ1-2 and V is TRBV6-5; no definite D call. The germline CDR1 and CDR2 sequences are MNHEY and SVGAGI. The CDR3 totals 14 residues. Trimming removed 0 bases at V and 2 bases at J, with 7 bases between. Here the CDR3 reads CASSYSLGNYGYTF. CDR3 bases: TGTGCCAGCAGTTACTCGCTGGGGAACTATGGCTACACCTTC.

The chain recombines TRBV5-4 with TRBJ2-1; 10 bases line up with TRBD2. Germline assignment: CDR1 SGHNT and CDR2 YYREEE (reference sequence). The CDR3 runs 14 residues. The V and J ends lost 5 bases and 6 bases, in that order; junction bases with no gene match: 5. DNA for the CDR3: TGTGCCAGCAGGGAGCGGGAGGGCCCCAATGAGCAGTTCTTC. Translating gives CASREREGPNEQFF. The full variable domain, completed using reference TRBV5-4 and TRBJ2-1, is ETGVTQSPTHLIKTRGQQVTLRCSSQSGHNTVSWYQQALGQGPQFIFQYYREEENGRGNFPPRFSGLQFPNYSSELNVNALELDDSALYLCASREREGPNEQFFGPGTRLTVL.

This clonotype was seen only a few times. The chain links TRBV2 to TRBJ2-7; unclear D gene. The CDR3 is made up of 14 amino acids. Trimming removed 6 bases at V and 0 bases at J, with 12 bases between. Per germline, CDR1 SNHLY and CDR2 FYNNEI. The CDR3 protein is CASRPDLASYEQYF. The CDR3 DNA follows: TGTGCCAGCAGACCAGACCTGGCCTCCTACGAGCAGTACTTC. Filled out from reference TRBV2 and TRBJ2-7, the complete variable domain reads EPEVTQTPSHQVTQMGQEVILRCVPISNHLYFYWYRQILGQKVEFLVSFYNNEISEKSEIFDDQFSVERPDGSNFTLKIRSTKLEDSAMYFCASRPDLASYEQYFGPGTRLTVT.

J is TRBJ2-6 and V is TRBV4-3; no firm D call. V was cut by 1 base and J by 0 bases, with 10 bases left in between. Germline V gene data show CDR1 as LGHNA and CDR2 as YSLEER. The CDR3 is 17 amino acids. The CDR3 DNA follows: TGCGCCAGCAGCCAAGGCCGGCAGCCCTCTGGGGCCAACGTCCTGACTTTC. It translates to CASSQGRQPSGANVLTF.

The chain couples TRBV15 to TRBJ1-2; D gene unclear. This CDR3 region has 15 residues. CDR1 and CDR2 (germline): LNHNV, YYDKDF (reference sequence). V was clipped by 0 bases and J by 4 bases, with 12 bases between them. CDR3 coding DNA: TGTGCCACCAGCAGAGATGCCCTCCCGACCTATGGCTACACCTTC. Its protein product is CATSRDALPTYGYTF.

The rearrangement links TRBV19 to TRBJ2-7, with TRBD2 matching 7 bases. After removal of 8 bases from V and 3 bases from J, the junction contained 7 bases not matched to a gene. Per germline, CDR1 LNHDA and CDR2 SQIVND (reference sequence). The CDR3 spans 13 residues. DNA of the CDR3: TGTGCCAGTTCCCCGGGACTAATCTACGAGCAGTACTTC. Amino acids: CASSPGLIYEQYF.

This rearrangement joins TRBV27 to TRBJ2-7; tentatively, D is TRBD1 or TRBD2 (5 bases each). Germline CDR1 is MNHEY and CDR2 is SMNVEV (reference sequence). V lost 0 bases and J lost 2, with 11 bases in between. This CDR3 has 15 residues. In DNA form, the CDR3 reads TGTGCCAGCAGTTTATCCGGGCAGGGAGCCTACGAGCAGTACTTC. Its translation: CASSLSGQGAYEQYF.

V usage is TRBV9 and J usage is TRBJ2-5, with D possibly being TRBD2 (5 bases). This CDR3 contains 14 residues. The germline V gene has CDR1 SGDLS and CDR2 YYNGEE. V dropped 0 bases and J dropped 4 bases, with 10 bases sitting between them. DNA for the CDR3: TGTGCCAGCAGCGTAGGAGGGTACGGAGAGACCCAGTACTTC. Amino acids: CASSVGGYGETQYF. Filled out from reference TRBV9 and TRBJ2-5, the complete variable domain reads DSGVTQTPKHLITATGQRVTLRCSPRSGDLSVYWYQQSLDQGLQFLIQYYNGEERAKGNILERFSAQQFPDLHSELNLSSLELGDSALYFCASSVGGYGETQYFGPGTRLLVL.

Only a few counts were recorded for this clonotype. The rearrangement uses TRBV2 and TRBJ2-7; D is possibly TRBD1 or TRBD2 (5 bases each). The V end was cut by 6 bases, the J end by 4 bases, with 13 bases between. CDR3 length: 13 residues. The germline V gene has CDR1 SNHLY and CDR2 FYNNEI. CDR3 DNA sequence: TGTGCCAGCAGGGCCGGGACCCCGTACGAGCAGTACTTC. Encoded protein: CASRAGTPYEQYF.

The chain combines TRBV27 with TRBJ2-7; D remains ambiguous. Germline V gene data show CDR1 as MNHEY and CDR2 as SMNVEV (reference sequence). Trimming stripped 0 bases from V and 4 bases from J, with 7 bases between. CDR3 length: 13 amino acids. CDR3 nucleotide sequence: TGTGCCAGCAGTTTATCCTATGATTACGAGCAGTACTTC. Amino acid sequence: CASSLSYDYEQYF.

The chain links TRBV28 to TRBJ2-5; TRBD2 matches at 10 bases. This CDR3 spans 15 amino acids. The V gene end was trimmed by 1 base and the J gene end by 3 bases; junction bases not matched to a gene: 2. From germline, CDR1 is MDHEN and CDR2 SYDVKM. The DNA for the CDR3 is TGTGCCAGCAGTTTATATACTAGCGGGAAAGAGACCCAGTACTTC. This translates into CASSLYTSGKETQYF.

The chain joins TRBV18 to TRBJ2-7; D unclear. V was trimmed by 8 bases and J by 3 bases, leaving 14 bases between them. Per the germline V gene, CDR1 is KGHSH and CDR2 is LQKENI. The CDR3 contains 13 residues. The CDR3, as DNA: TGTGCCAGCCGTGAAGGCAGGAACTACGAGCAGTACTTC. This gives the protein CASREGRNYEQYF. Full variable domain (missing parts from reference TRBV18 and TRBJ2-7): NAGVMQNPRHLVRRRGQEARLRCSPMKGHSHVYWYRQLPEEGLKFMVYLQKENIIDESGMPKERFSAEFPKEGPSILRIQQVVRGDSAAYFCASREGRNYEQYFGPGTRLTVT.

CDR3 in DNA: TGTGCCAGCAGCTTTACCCACGGGAGCTCCTACAATGAGCAGTTCTTC. It translates to CASSFTHGSSYNEQFF. The chain recombines TRBV7-6 with TRBJ2-1; D is possibly TRBD2 (6 bases). Per germline, CDR1 SGHVS and CDR2 FNYEAQ. V lost 3 bases and J lost 0, with 12 bases in between. The CDR3 covers 16 residues. Variable domain in full (rest from reference TRBV7-6 and TRBJ2-1): GAGVSQSPRYKVTKRGQDVALRCDPISGHVSLYWYRQALGQGPEFLTYFNYEAQQDKSGLPNDRFSAERPEGSISTLTIQRTEQRDSAMYRCASSFTHGSSYNEQFFGPGTRLTVL.

The CDR3 protein is CATSIIGTSGADEQFF. The CDR3 nucleotides are TGTGCCACCAGCATTATCGGGACTAGCGGGGCAGATGAGCAGTTCTTC. This rearrangement joins TRBV15 to TRBJ2-1; TRBD2 aligns across 13 bases. The CDR3 spans 16 residues. After removal of 4 bases from V and 8 bases from J, the junction contained 8 bases not matched to a gene. Germline CDR1 reads LNHNV; CDR2 reads YYDKDF (reference sequence).

The chain joins TRBV30 to TRBJ1-1; D remains ambiguous. The V gene lost 0 bases and the J gene lost 4 bases, with 9 bases spanning the gap. The CDR3 extends over 13 amino acids. Per the germline V gene, CDR1 is GTSNPN and CDR2 is SVGIG (reference sequence). As DNA, the CDR3 is TGTGCCTGGAGTGTTACGGAGGCCACTGAAGCTTTCTTT. Its translation is CAWSVTEATEAFF.

The chain carries TRBV12-3 or TRBV12-4 and TRBJ2-2; 16 bases fit TRBD2. The CDR3 covers 19 residues. V dropped 3 bases and J dropped 5; count of bases not matched to a gene: 9. The CDR3 region is CASSFGRPGLAGGTGELFF. CDR3 nucleotide sequence: TGTGCCAGCAGTTTCGGCCGCCCGGGACTAGCGGGAGGGACCGGGGAGCTGTTTTTT.

V usage is TRBV5-4 and J usage is TRBJ2-3, with 11 bases that match TRBD2. CDR1 is SGHNT and CDR2 is YYREEE in the germline V gene (reference sequence). Unmatched junction bases numbered 6, after V lost 6 bases and J lost 3 bases. This CDR3 has 15 amino acids. This chain's CDR3 is CASNPRTSGTDTQYF. The CDR3 DNA is TGTGCCAGCAACCCCAGGACTAGCGGGACAGATACGCAGTATTTT.